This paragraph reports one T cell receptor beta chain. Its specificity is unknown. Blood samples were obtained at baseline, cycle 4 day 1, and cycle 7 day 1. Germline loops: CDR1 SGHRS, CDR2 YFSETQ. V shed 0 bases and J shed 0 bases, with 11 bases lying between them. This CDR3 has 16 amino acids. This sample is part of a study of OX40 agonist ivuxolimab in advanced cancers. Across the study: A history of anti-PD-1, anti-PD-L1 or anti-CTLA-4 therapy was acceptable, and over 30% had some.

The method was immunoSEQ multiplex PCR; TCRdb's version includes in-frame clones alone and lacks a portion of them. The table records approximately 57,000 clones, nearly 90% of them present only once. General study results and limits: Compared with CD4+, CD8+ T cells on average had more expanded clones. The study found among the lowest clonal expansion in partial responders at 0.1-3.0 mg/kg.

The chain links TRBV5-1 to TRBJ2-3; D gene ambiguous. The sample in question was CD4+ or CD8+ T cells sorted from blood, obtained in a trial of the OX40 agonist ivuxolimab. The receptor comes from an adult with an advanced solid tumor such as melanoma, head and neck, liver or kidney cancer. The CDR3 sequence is CASSLALTKSTDTQYF. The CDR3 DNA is TGCGCCAGCAGCTTGGCCTTGACCAAGAGCACAGATACGCAGTATTTT.